These 5 T cell receptor beta chains were all obtained from the same sample, sequenced in a study of cytomegalovirus exposure and HLA in healthy donors. Using immunoSEQ multiplex PCR, the repertoire was profiled, and TCRdb retains in-frame clones only, with some absent. The sample has more than 75,000 clones, just under 95% seen once. The sample comprised PBMCs. The source is a man between 18 and 29 years old in good health and CMV-seronegative.

The chain recombines TRBV5-6 with TRBJ2-7; 8 bases are shared with TRBD2. V dropped 0 bases and J dropped 6; count of bases not matched to a gene: 11. Germline CDR1 reads SGHDT; CDR2 reads YYEEEE. There are 16 residues in the CDR3. CDR3 residues: CASSLDSAGGGGEQYF. CDR3 DNA: TGTGCCAGCAGCTTGGACTCTGCGGGAGGTGGAGGCGAGCAGTACTTC.

This chain links TRBV4-2 with TRBJ2-3; 9 nucleotides agree with TRBD1. The CDR3 runs 15 residues. V lost 4 bases and J lost 1; bases outside the gene matches: 3. Germline V lookup: CDR1 LGHNA, CDR2 YNFKEQ. The DNA of the CDR3 is TGTGCCAGCAGCCCACGGACAGGGGGCACAGATACGCAGTATTTT. Translated: CASSPRTGGTDTQYF.

The J gene is TRBJ2-7, the V gene TRBV5-6, with 9 bases matching TRBD1. Germline trimming cut 4 bases from V and 3 bases from J; bases unmatched to any gene: 5. The CDR3 spans 14 residues. Germline V gene sequence: CDR1 SGHDT, CDR2 YYEEEE. The CDR3 is CASSLPTGGYEQYF. CDR3 DNA: TGTGCCAGCAGCCTCCCGACAGGGGGCTACGAGCAGTACTTC. Complete variable domain (other parts from reference TRBV5-6 and TRBJ2-7): DAGVTQSPTHLIKTRGQQVTLRCSPKSGHDTVSWYQQALGQGPQFIFQYYEEEERQRGNFPDRFSGHQFPNYSSELNVNALLLGDSALYLCASSLPTGGYEQYFGPGTRLTVT.

In DNA, the CDR3 is TGTGCCACTAGGGTAGCCGGGGCCAACGTCCTGACTTTC. Its translation is CATRVAGANVLTF. The J gene is TRBJ2-6, the V gene TRBV19; no clear D. Germline loops: CDR1 LNHDA, CDR2 SQIVND (reference sequence). Trimming pared 10 bases from V and 4 bases from J, leaving 11 bases between. The length of the CDR3 is 13 residues.

This sequence joins TRBV7-2 and TRBJ2-5, with 14 bases matching TRBD2. CDR3 size: 16 residues. V gave up 1 base and J gave up 6 bases; unmatched junction bases: 4. Looked up from germline, CDR1 is SGHTA and CDR2 is FQGNSA. The CDR3 reads CASSLVTSGRAKTQYF. Here the CDR3 DNA reads TGTGCCAGCAGCTTAGTGACTAGCGGGAGGGCGAAGACCCAGTACTTC.